This entry lists 24 T cell receptor beta chains sequenced from one sample in a study of glioma-infiltrating T cells. Using RNA template, CDR3s of TCR alpha and beta were amplified with iRepertoire arm-PCR. MiXCR, applied by TCRdb to the multiplex PCR reads, yields one record per CDR3 protein. The repertoire holds tens of thousands of distinct CDR3 sequences, around 40% seen once, with 30% to 40% in the top ten. Sequenced: glioma tissue, nonneoplastic brain tissue, or PBMCs (not recorded which). Receptors originate from a human donor with low-grade glioma or glioblastoma, undergoing nonglioma brain surgery, or in good health (not recorded which).

This clonotype has only a few counts. The chain carries TRBV5-6 and TRBJ2-1; D possibly corresponds to TRBD2 (5 bases). CDR3 size: 15 residues. Trimming stripped 5 bases from V and 3 bases from J, with 15 bases between. Per germline, CDR1 SGHDT and CDR2 YYEEEE. The CDR3 protein is CASSQPRGSYNEQFF. CDR3 DNA: TGTGCCAGCAGTCAGCCTAGAGGGAGCTACAATGAGCAGTTCTTC.

The rearrangement links TRBV2 to TRBJ1-4; the D gene is possibly TRBD1 (6 bases). CDR3 size: 15 residues. Germline V gives CDR1 SNHLY, CDR2 FYNNEI. V was pared by 7 bases and J by 8 bases, with 20 bases between. The CDR3: CASTVQRGVVEKLFF. The CDR3 nucleotides read TGTGCCAGCACAGTCCAAAGGGGGGTTGTGGAAAAACTGTTTTTT.

The gene calls are TRBV20-1 and TRBJ2-7; D ambiguous. The length of the CDR3 is 12 residues. The germline CDR1 and CDR2 sequences are DFQATT and SNEGSKA (reference sequence). V lost 5 bases and J lost 6, with 14 bases in between. CDR3 DNA sequence: TGCAGTGCTCTGGATTTCCTGATCGAGCAGTACTTC. Translating it yields CSALDFLIEQYF.

This clonotype is a singleton in its sample. A much more abundant neighbour one base away suggests this may be a read error. The rearrangement uses TRBV2 and TRBJ1-1; 8 bases are a match to TRBD1. The CDR3 loop spans 14 amino acids. With V trimmed by 5 bases and J by 7 bases, 9 bases remained unmatched. Per germline, CDR1 SNHLY and CDR2 FYNNEI. The DNA of the CDR3 is TGTGCCAGCAGTTGGAAGACAGGGGTCGGTGAAGCTTTCTTT. It is translated as CASSWKTGVGEAFF.

This clonotype was counted ten times or more. V is TRBV18 and J is TRBJ1-1; D remains unclear. This CDR3 contains 17 residues. The V end lost 3 bases, the J end lost 2 bases, and 19 bases lay between the germline ends. Germline CDR1 KGHSH, CDR2 LQKENI. This CDR3 reads CASSPITTSPVNTEAFF. The CDR3 bases are TGTGCCAGCTCACCCATCACTACCTCTCCCGTTAACACTGAAGCTTTCTTT.

This clonotype was seen ten or more times. The chain joins TRBV7-9 to TRBJ2-1; D remains ambiguous. The ends were cut back, 5 bases at V and 10 bases at J, with 15 bases in the middle. The CDR3 totals 13 residues. Looked up from germline, CDR1 is SEHNR and CDR2 is FQNEAQ (reference sequence). CDR3 DNA: TGTGCCAGCAGCCCATCACAGTTTGGGGAGCAGTTCTTC. Its translation: CASSPSQFGEQFF.

With respect to this clonotype: Given a much more abundant clone one base away, this may be a read error. V usage is TRBV11-2 and J usage is TRBJ2-3; D tentatively fits TRBD1 or TRBD2 (5 bases each). This CDR3 region has 15 residues. Germline values: CDR1 SGHAT, CDR2 FQNNGV. The CDR3 loop reads CASGLAQGHTDTQYF. The CDR3 nucleotides are TGTGCCAGCGGCTTAGCGCAGGGCCACACAGATACGCAGTATTTT.

This clonotype appeared many times. The chain has TRBV20-1 and TRBJ2-3; perhaps D is TRBD1 or TRBD2 (5 bases each). CDR3 length: 15 residues. Trimming took 0 bases from V and 2 from J, leaving 12 bases between them. Germline CDR1 reads DFQATT; CDR2 reads SNEGSKA (reference sequence). The CDR3 loop is CSARDFQGDTDTQYF. In DNA form, the CDR3 reads TGCAGTGCTAGAGATTTCCAGGGAGACACAGATACGCAGTATTTT.

This clonotype was picked up many times. This rearrangement joins TRBV20-1 to TRBJ1-3; the match to TRBD1 covers 9 bases. The junction had 5 bases not matched to a gene; V was cut back by 3 bases and J by 5 bases. The germline CDR1 and CDR2 sequences are DFQATT and SNEGSKA (reference sequence). The CDR3 covers 14 residues. The CDR3 DNA reads TGCAGTGCTAGCCCCGGGACAGGGAGAAACACCATATATTTT. Its protein product is CSASPGTGRNTIYF.

In its sample, this clonotype was seen many times. The rearrangement links TRBV4-1 to TRBJ1-3; D gene uncertain. Germline CDR1 reads MGHRA; CDR2 reads YSYEKL. This CDR3 is 16 amino acids long. Trimming cost V 3 bases and J 4 bases, with 16 bases left between them. CDR3 loop: CASSQTQSFRGNTIYF. DNA of the CDR3: TGCGCCAGCAGCCAGACTCAGTCATTCCGGGGAAACACCATATATTTT.

This clonotype was recorded many times. The chain carries TRBV19 and TRBJ1-1, with TRBD1 identical over 8 bases. After removal of 5 bases from V and 7 bases from J, the junction contained 9 bases not matched to a gene. The CDR3 has 14 amino acids. CDR1 and CDR2 (germline): LNHDA, SQIVND (reference sequence). In nucleotides, the CDR3 is TGTGCCAGTAGTGGAGGACAGGGATATGATGAAGCTTTCTTT. Translation: CASSGGQGYDEAFF.

The chain couples TRBV6-6 to TRBJ2-3; 13 bases fit TRBD2. V dropped 4 bases and J dropped 2; count of bases not matched to a gene: 9. CDR1 is MNHNY, CDR2 SVGAGI, per germline (reference sequence). The CDR3 consists of 18 residues. CDR3 in amino acids: CASSSLGLAGAPTDTQYF. CDR3 sequence (DNA): TGTGCCAGCAGTTCCCTCGGACTAGCGGGAGCACCCACAGATACGCAGTATTTT.

Comment on this clonotype: Given a much more abundant clone one base away, this may be a read error. J is TRBJ2-1 and V is TRBV11-2, with a possible D match to TRBD1 (6 bases). V was trimmed by 5 bases and J by 7 bases, leaving 12 bases between them. The CDR3 is 13 amino acids. Germline CDR1 is SGHAT and CDR2 is FQNNGV. CDR3 coding DNA: TGTGCCAGCAGCCTAAGAACAGGGAATGAGCAGTTCTTC. As protein: CASSLRTGNEQFF.

This clonotype was detected ten times or more. The rearrangement uses TRBV7-8 and TRBJ2-5; D perhaps matches TRBD2 (6 bases). Germline lookup yields CDR1 SGHVS and CDR2 FQNEAQ. This CDR3 is 14 amino acids long. V was shortened by 3 bases and J by 5 bases, with 13 bases between the two germline ends. The DNA of the CDR3 is TGTGCCAGCAGCTTTGGGGCTAGCGCTGAGACCCAGTACTTC. Its protein is CASSFGASAETQYF. The complete variable domain, with remaining parts taken from reference TRBV7-8 and TRBJ2-5, reads GAGVSQSPRYKVAKRGQDVALRCDPISGHVSLFWYQQALGQGPEFLTYFQNEAQLDKSGLPSDRFFAERPEGSVSTLKIQRTQQEDSAVYLCASSFGASAETQYFGPGTRLLVL.

This clonotype was counted at least ten times. For the CDR3, the DNA is TGTGCCATCAGTGAGTCGAGTTCTAGGCAGAGAGACAATGAGCAGTTCTTC. Encoded protein: CAISESSSRQRDNEQFF. The gene calls are TRBV10-3 and TRBJ2-1; D unclear. Germline CDR1 and CDR2: ENHRY and SYGVKD. Trimming shortened V by 0 bases and J by 5 bases, and 17 bases separated the two germline ends. The CDR3 consists of 17 residues.

This clonotype has at least ten counts. The chain combines TRBV20-1 with TRBJ2-5; a weak D match, TRBD1 (5 bases). This CDR3 contains 12 residues. V dropped 3 bases and J dropped 5 bases, with 10 bases sitting between them. CDR1 is DFQATT, CDR2 SNEGSKA, per germline (reference sequence). The CDR3 loop is CSASRVSETQYF. The CDR3 DNA sequence: TGCAGTGCTAGCAGGGTTTCCGAGACCCAGTACTTC.

V and J are TRBV7-2 and TRBJ2-7, with 14 nucleotides matching TRBD2. CDR3 size: 16 residues. V lost 5 bases to trimming and J lost 0 bases; unmatched junction nucleotides: 3. CDR1 is SGHTA and CDR2 is FQGNSA in the germline V gene. CDR3 in DNA: TGTGCCAGCAGCCCGGGGACTAGCGGGAGCTCCTACGAGCAGTACTTC. Translated, it gives CASSPGTSGSSYEQYF.

The chain combines TRBV7-8 with TRBJ2-4; TRBD1 matches at 8 bases. CDR3 length: 16 amino acids. The V segment lost 1 base and the J segment 5 bases; nucleotides outside the gene matches: 7. Germline V gives CDR1 SGHVS, CDR2 FQNEAQ. This CDR3 is CASSLVQGAGQNIQYF. The CDR3 DNA follows: TGTGCCAGCAGCTTAGTGCAGGGGGCGGGACAAAACATTCAGTACTTC.

A word on this clonotype: A read error is possible here, since a much larger clone lies one base away. The J gene is TRBJ1-2, the V gene TRBV6-1; D is uncertain. The CDR3 contains 15 residues. In germline, CDR1 is MNHNS, CDR2 SASEGT. Trimming shortened V by 6 bases and J by 4 bases, and 18 bases separated the two germline ends. The CDR3 here is CASRWTVEGIYGYTF. As DNA, the CDR3 is TGTGCCAGCAGATGGACCGTCGAAGGGATCTATGGCTACACCTTC.

The sample holds one count of this clonotype. Mismatch with germline at one junction end may stem from a read error. The rearrangement joins TRBV7-9 to TRBJ1-1, with TRBD1 as a possible D gene (5 bases). The CDR3 is made up of 15 amino acids. Germline lookup yields CDR1 SEHNR and CDR2 FQNEAQ (reference sequence). The CDR3 region has the DNA TGTGCCAGCAGTCCCGCCGGGACCGTGAGCACTGTAGCTTTCTTT. It specifies CASSPAGTVSTVAFF.

In regard to this clonotype: A read error is possible here, since a much larger clone lies one base away. The chain uses TRBV11-2 and TRBJ2-1, with D possibly matching TRBD2 (6 bases). Trimming cost V 2 bases and J 13 bases, with 21 bases left between them. The CDR3 covers 15 residues. Germline lookup yields CDR1 SGHAT and CDR2 FQNNGV. This chain's CDR3 is CASSLLRDSQETQFF. The CDR3 region has the DNA TGTGCCAGCAGCTTACTCCGGGACTCCCAAGAGACCCAGTTCTTC.

In the case of this clonotype: A much larger clone lies one base from this, so it may be a read error. The gene calls are TRBV19 and TRBJ2-1; 13 nucleotides agree with TRBD2. This CDR3 has 15 amino acids. In germline, CDR1 is LNHDA, CDR2 SQIVND (reference sequence). V lost 4 bases and J lost 7; bases outside the gene matches: 4. CDR3 coding DNA: TGTGCCAGTAGTACCAGGACTAGCGGGAGAAATGAGCAGTTCTTC. Amino acid sequence: CASSTRTSGRNEQFF.

By proportion, this clonotype is medium-sized. The chain carries TRBV15 and TRBJ1-2; 7 bases are a match to TRBD1. CDR1 LNHNV and CDR2 YYDKDF come from the germline V gene (reference sequence). Unmatched junction bases numbered 11, after V lost 3 bases and J lost 4 bases. CDR3 length: 16 amino acids. As DNA, the CDR3 is TGTGCCACCAGCAGTGAGCCTGTACGGGACAGCTATGGCTACACCTTC. Protein: CATSSEPVRDSYGYTF.

As for this clonotype: It may be a read error: a sequence one base away is much more abundant. This chain connects TRBV7-2 to TRBJ2-5, with D unclear. V was pared by 7 bases and J by 5 bases, with 11 bases between. The length of the CDR3 is 12 residues. CDR1 is SGHTA and CDR2 is FQGNSA in the germline V gene. The DNA of the CDR3 is TGTGCCAGCACCTCTCCGTCTGAGACCCAGTACTTC. Translating gives CASTSPSETQYF. The full variable domain, rest sourced from reference TRBV7-2 and TRBJ2-5, is GAGVSQSPSNKVTEKGKDVELRCDPISGHTALYWYRQSLGQGLEFLIYFQGNSAPDKSGLPSDRFSAERTGGSVSTLTIQRTQQEDSAVYLCASTSPSETQYFGPGTRLLVL.